Reported below is one T cell receptor (beta chain). The sample originates from a study of blood T cell repertoires in COVID-19. Study context: Italy, Spain and the United States were the sources of the convalescent and acute COVID-19 samples. T cells, B-cell-depleted T cells, or PBMCs supplied cDNA or gDNA.

Original analysis: Amplification of reference gene primers was used by the study to estimate nucleated cell counts. Produced via immunoSEQ multiplex PCR; TCRdb's table is partial and in-frame only. V and J calls and clone size are as listed in that table; D and trimming were resolved from the DNA. The profile shows about 300,000 clones, approximately 84% of them singletons. This clonotype originated in a human donor with COVID-19, enrolled during active disease. The donor label of this sample is uncertain. Material for sequencing was peripheral blood.

CDR3 coding DNA: TGTGCCAGCAGCTTAAGGGGTCAGACACCGAACACTGAAGCTTTCTTT. Translating it yields CASSLRGQTPNTEAFF. The chain links TRBV11-2 to TRBJ1-1; tentatively, D is TRBD1 (5 bases). This CDR3 has 16 amino acids. Germline-derived CDR1 and CDR2 are SGHAT and FQNNGV. Trimming removed 2 bases from V and 1 base from J, with 14 bases in between.